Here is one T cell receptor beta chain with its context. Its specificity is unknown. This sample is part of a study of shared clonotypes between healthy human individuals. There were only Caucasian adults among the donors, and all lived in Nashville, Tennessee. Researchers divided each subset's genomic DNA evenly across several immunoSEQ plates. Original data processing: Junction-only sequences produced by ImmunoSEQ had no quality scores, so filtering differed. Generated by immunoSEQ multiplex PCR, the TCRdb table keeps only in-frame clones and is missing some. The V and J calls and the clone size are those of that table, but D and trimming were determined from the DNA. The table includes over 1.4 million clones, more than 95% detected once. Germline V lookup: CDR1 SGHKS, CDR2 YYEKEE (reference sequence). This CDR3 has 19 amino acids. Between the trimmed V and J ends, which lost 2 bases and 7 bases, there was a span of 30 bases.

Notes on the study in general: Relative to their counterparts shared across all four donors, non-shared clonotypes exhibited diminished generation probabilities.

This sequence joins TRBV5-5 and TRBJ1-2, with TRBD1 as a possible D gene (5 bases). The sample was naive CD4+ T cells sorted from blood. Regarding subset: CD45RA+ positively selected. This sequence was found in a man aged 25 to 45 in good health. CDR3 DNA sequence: TGTGCCAGCAGCTTTGTCGCATCGAGAGCGGCGGGGGAGTGGGGTGGCTACACCTTC. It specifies CASSFVASRAAGEWGGYTF.